These 15 T cell receptor beta chains originate from one sample sequenced in a study of blood T cell repertoires in COVID-19. Here immunoSEQ multiplex PCR was the method, and the copy in TCRdb shows in-frame clones only, minus some. The data contain approximately 270,000 clones, approximately 86% of them singletons. The sequenced sample was peripheral blood. These receptors all stem from a human donor with COVID-19, enrolled during active disease. The donor label of this sample is uncertain.

This chain uses TRBV4-2 with TRBJ2-7, with 8 bases that match TRBD2. Germline V gene sequence: CDR1 LGHNA, CDR2 YNFKEQ. The CDR3 is made up of 16 amino acids. The V segment lost 0 bases and the J segment 6 bases; nucleotides outside the gene matches: 10. DNA for the CDR3: TGTGCCAGCAGCCAAGATCCAACGGGAGGGCCGGGCGAGCAGTACTTC. Its translation is CASSQDPTGGPGEQYF.

The sample holds one count of this clone. This rearrangement joins TRBV28 to TRBJ1-1, with D possibly being TRBD1 (5 bases). Deletions cut 4 bases from V and 2 bases from J, with 17 bases between. The length of the CDR3 is 16 residues. Germline CDR1 is MDHEN and CDR2 is SYDVKM. The CDR3 sequence: CASSSRGVSYNTEAFF. In DNA, the CDR3 is TGTGCCAGCAGTTCCCGGGGGGTCAGCTATAACACTGAAGCTTTCTTT.

The chain combines TRBV5-4 with TRBJ1-4; 7 nucleotides agree with TRBD1. V was pared by 4 bases and J by 10 bases, with 19 bases of the junction left unmatched. The germline V gene encodes CDR1 SGHNT and CDR2 YYREEE (reference sequence). The CDR3 spans 17 residues. The chain's CDR3 is CASSVKTGPQRAAKLFF. As DNA, the CDR3 is TGTGCCAGCAGCGTTAAGACAGGGCCCCAGCGAGCAGCAAAACTGTTTTTT.

The gene calls are TRBV19 and TRBJ1-5; 7 bases are a match to TRBD1. Germline V gives CDR1 LNHDA, CDR2 SQIVND (reference sequence). There are 16 residues in the CDR3. The J segment lost 2 bases and the V segment lost 5 bases, leaving 9 bases of the junction unmatched. This CDR3 reads CASSSTGVGRNQPQHF. The CDR3 DNA is TGTGCCAGTAGTTCCACAGGGGTTGGACGCAATCAGCCCCAGCATTTT.

This chain joins TRBV19 and TRBJ1-2, with 7 nucleotides matching TRBD1. Germline assignment: CDR1 LNHDA and CDR2 SQIVND (reference sequence). The CDR3 covers 11 residues. The J segment lost 12 bases and the V segment lost 6 bases, leaving 7 bases of the junction unmatched. CDR3 sequence (DNA): TGTGCCAGTAGCTCCGGGACAGCGAACACCTTC. The encoded protein is CASSSGTANTF.

CDR3 residues: CASSLQGGRDTEAFF. For the CDR3, the DNA is TGTGCCAGCAGCTTGCAGGGGGGCCGCGACACTGAAGCTTTCTTT. V gene TRBV11-3 combines with J gene TRBJ1-1; 7 bases line up with TRBD1. Unmatched junction bases numbered 7, after V lost 3 bases and J lost 3 bases. The CDR3 length is 15 residues. Germline V gives CDR1 SGHNT, CDR2 YENEEA.

The chain uses TRBV11-2 and TRBJ2-1; 10 bases line up with TRBD2. CDR1 and CDR2 from the germline V gene are SGHAT and FQNNGV. The V segment lost 5 bases and the J segment 2 bases; nucleotides outside the gene matches: 3. The CDR3 is made up of 15 amino acids. In nucleotides, the CDR3 is TGTGCCAGCAGCACCCTAGCGGGAGCCTACAATGAGCAGTTCTTC. Translating it yields CASSTLAGAYNEQFF.

J is TRBJ1-4 and V is TRBV7-9; D gene uncertain. With 3 bases removed from V and 0 bases from J, the gap between germline ends came to 11 bases. The V gene's germline CDR1 is SEHNR and CDR2 FQNEAQ (reference sequence). This CDR3 is built from 16 residues. Written as DNA, the CDR3 is TGTGCCAGCAGCTTCCTAAGTATTGCAACTAATGAAAAACTGTTTTTT. As protein: CASSFLSIATNEKLFF.

The count of this clone is one. This chain connects TRBV3-1 (or the pseudogene TRBV3-2) to TRBJ2-6; perhaps TRBD2 as D (5 bases). The V gene's germline CDR1 is LGHDT and CDR2 YNNKEL (reference sequence). Trimming took off 4 bases at V and 4 bases at J, with 11 bases between the two ends. CDR3 length equals 15 residues. CDR3 sequence (DNA): TGTGCCAGCAGCCTGCGGGCTGGAGGGGCCAACGTCCTGACTTTC. It is translated as CASSLRAGGANVLTF.

This chain joins TRBV6-4 and TRBJ1-2, with D possibly matching TRBD1 (5 bases). The CDR3 sequence is 13 residues long. Trimming cost V 4 bases and J 3 bases, with 9 bases left between them. CDR1 MRHNA and CDR2 SNTAGT come from the germline V gene. The chain's CDR3 is CASSAGGYYGYTF. The CDR3 nucleotides read TGTGCCAGCAGTGCGGGGGGGTACTATGGCTACACCTTC.

J is TRBJ2-2 and V is TRBV27, with 8 nucleotides matching TRBD1. The trim removed 8 bases at V and 13 bases at J, leaving 12 bases unmatched. This CDR3 region has 13 residues. The germline V gene encodes CDR1 MNHEY and CDR2 SMNVEV (reference sequence). The CDR3 here is CASQGAKVSRLFF. The CDR3 DNA is TGTGCCAGCCAGGGGGCGAAAGTGTCTAGGCTGTTTTTT.

The CDR3 DNA is TGTGCCAGCAGTTACGGTTTCGGGACAGGCTACAATGAGCAGTTCTTC. Translating gives CASSYGFGTGYNEQFF. The chain carries TRBV6-6 and TRBJ2-1; 8 bases match TRBD1. Germline V lookup: CDR1 MNHNY, CDR2 SVGAGI (reference sequence). The length of the CDR3 is 16 residues. V lost 2 bases to trimming and J lost 3 bases; unmatched junction nucleotides: 6.

The chain couples TRBV5-1 to TRBJ1-1; 9 bases are shared with TRBD1. The ends lost 1 base at V and 0 bases at J; junction bases unmatched: 7. The CDR3 has 17 amino acids. Germline V gene lookup returns CDR1 SGHRS and CDR2 YFSETQ. Here the CDR3 reads CASSLLAGTGMNTEAFF. The DNA for the CDR3 is TGCGCCAGCAGCTTGCTGGCCGGGACAGGGATGAACACTGAAGCTTTCTTT.

J is TRBJ1-1 and V is TRBV28; D perhaps matches TRBD1 (6 bases). Germline CDR1 and CDR2: MDHEN and SYDVKM. The CDR3 is 13 amino acids. The germline V and J ends were trimmed by 11 bases and 6 bases, with 19 bases remaining between them. As DNA, the CDR3 is TGTGCCGGAAGCAGGGGCGACCCAGCTGAAGCTTTCTTT. Translated: CAGSRGDPAEAFF.

The chain carries TRBV7-9 and TRBJ2-7; possible D gene TRBD1, 5 bases. Looked up from germline, CDR1 is SEHNR and CDR2 is FQNEAQ (reference sequence). The CDR3 is 11 amino acids. Trimming shortened V by 4 bases and J by 5 bases, and 6 bases separated the two germline ends. Here the CDR3 reads CASSSRDEQYF. The CDR3 bases are TGTGCCAGCAGCTCCAGGGACGAGCAGTACTTC.